One sample yielded the 30 T cell receptor beta chains listed below, sequenced in a study of cytomegalovirus exposure and HLA in healthy donors. Primers included in the PCR were 60 Vbeta and 13 Jbeta primers. Clones were read by immunoSEQ multiplex PCR, and TCRdb kept only the in-frame ones, dropping some. The repertoire includes 90,000 to 150,000 clones, nearly 65% of them detected once, and roughly 10% sits in the top ten. Input material: PBMCs. The source is a middle-aged man in good health and CMV-seropositive.

The chain has TRBV5-1 and TRBJ1-4; D possibly corresponds to TRBD1 (6 bases). Germline values: CDR1 SGHRS, CDR2 YFSETQ. This CDR3 comprises 14 residues. Trimming took off 8 bases at V and 4 bases at J, with 15 bases between the two ends. DNA for the CDR3: TGCGCCAGTTGGTCAGGGGCTGGTAATGAAAAACTGTTTTTT. Its protein is CASWSGAGNEKLFF.

The chain couples TRBV7-3 to TRBJ2-2; the D gene is possibly TRBD1 (6 bases). With 5 bases removed from V and 2 bases from J, the gap between germline ends came to 12 bases. The V gene's germline CDR1 is SGHTA and CDR2 FQGTGA. The CDR3 loop spans 15 amino acids. CDR3 sequence: CASSRQGLNTGELFF. As DNA, the CDR3 is TGTGCCAGCAGCCGGCAGGGGCTAAACACCGGGGAGCTGTTTTTT. Together with reference TRBV7-3 and TRBJ2-2, the CDR3 gives the full variable domain: GAGVSQTPSNKVTEKGKYVELRCDPISGHTALYWYRQSLGQGPEFLIYFQGTGAADDSGLPNDRFFAVRPEGSVSTLKIQRTERGDSAVYLCASSRQGLNTGELFFGEGSRLTVL.

The chain is built from TRBV9 and TRBJ2-7; D is possibly TRBD2 (5 bases). V lost 4 bases, J lost 3 bases, and 14 bases lay in between. CDR3 length: 14 amino acids. Germline CDR1 is SGDLS and CDR2 is YYNGEE. The CDR3 DNA is TGTGCCAGCAGCCCTGGACTTTACAACTACGAGCAGTACTTC. This gives the protein CASSPGLYNYEQYF.

The chain couples TRBV30 to TRBJ2-1; 13 bases map to TRBD2. The V gene end was trimmed by 1 base and the J gene end by 9 bases; junction bases not matched to a gene: 6. Looked up from germline, CDR1 is GTSNPN and CDR2 is SVGIG (reference sequence). This CDR3 contains 15 residues. The CDR3 protein is CAWSGTSGRDPEQFF. In DNA, the CDR3 is TGTGCCTGGAGTGGAACTAGCGGGAGGGATCCTGAGCAGTTCTTC. Full variable domain (rest looked up from reference TRBV30 and TRBJ2-1): SQTIHQWPATLVQPVGSPLSLECTVEGTSNPNLYWYRQAAGRGLQLLFYSVGIGQISSEVPQNLSASRPQDRQFILSSKKLLLSDSGFYLCAWSGTSGRDPEQFFGPGTRLTVL.

V gene TRBV20-1 combines with J gene TRBJ1-2; D gene uncertain. V gave up 3 bases and J gave up 2 bases, with 4 bases separating them. This CDR3 is built from 11 residues. Germline values: CDR1 DFQATT, CDR2 SNEGSKA (reference sequence). The CDR3 spells CSASQNYGYTF. In nucleotides, the CDR3 is TGCAGTGCTAGCCAAAACTATGGCTACACCTTC.

This clone has a handful of counts. The rearrangement joins TRBV4-1 to TRBJ1-1, with TRBD1 as a possible D gene (5 bases). V shed 6 bases and J shed 13 bases, with 21 bases lying between them. The CDR3 sequence is 13 residues long. Germline CDR1 reads MGHRA; CDR2 reads YSYEKL. The CDR3 DNA follows: TGCGCCAGCAGTCTGGACGGAACGGGGGAGGGTTTCTTT. As protein: CASSLDGTGEGFF.

This clone was seen a few times. The J gene is TRBJ1-5, the V gene TRBV19, with D tentatively TRBD1 (5 bases). This CDR3 region has 12 residues. Trimming cost V 11 bases and J 4 bases, with 12 bases left between them. In germline, CDR1 is LNHDA, CDR2 SQIVND (reference sequence). Here the CDR3 reads CAVQTENQPQHF. The CDR3 DNA reads TGTGCCGTTCAGACAGAGAATCAGCCCCAGCATTTT.

This clone occurred a few times. V usage is TRBV4-3 and J usage is TRBJ1-5; D is unclear. Germline CDR1 and CDR2: LGHNA and YSLEER. CDR3 size: 15 residues. Between the trimmed V and J ends, which lost 1 base and 4 bases, there was a span of 11 bases. Here the CDR3 reads CASSQVRIWNQPQHF. The CDR3 DNA reads TGCGCCAGCAGCCAAGTGAGAATTTGGAATCAGCCCCAGCATTTT.

The chain has TRBV5-1 and TRBJ2-2; 7 positions agree with TRBD1. V shed 0 bases and J 1 base; nucleotides not matched to a gene: 3. CDR3 length: 16 amino acids. Germline CDR1 SGHRS, CDR2 YFSETQ. The DNA of the CDR3 is TGCGCCAGCAGCTTGGTCCGGACAGGGAACACCGGGGAGCTGTTTTTT. Translating gives CASSLVRTGNTGELFF.

The chain couples TRBV7-2 to TRBJ2-3; a weak D match, TRBD1 (5 bases). Germline assignment: CDR1 SGHTA and CDR2 FQGNSA. Trimming cost V 6 bases and J 4 bases, with 14 bases left between them. The CDR3 is 14 residues long. Written as DNA, the CDR3 is TGTGCCAGCAGAATTCAGCAGGGTGCAGATACGCAGTATTTT. This translates into CASRIQQGADTQYF.

The chain carries TRBV6-1 and TRBJ1-1, with 9 bases matching TRBD1. The germline V gene encodes CDR1 MNHNS and CDR2 SASEGT. V shed 6 bases and J 1 base; nucleotides not matched to a gene: 6. The CDR3 totals 15 residues. DNA for the CDR3: TGTGCCAGCAGCGGCCCGGGACAGGGGAACACTGAAGCTTTCTTT. Its protein product is CASSGPGQGNTEAFF.

This clone was found once. V usage is TRBV19 and J usage is TRBJ2-2; the D is unclear. With 3 bases removed from V and 2 bases from J, the gap between germline ends came to 7 bases. There are 14 residues in the CDR3. CDR1 and CDR2 from the germline V gene are LNHDA and SQIVND (reference sequence). This CDR3 reads CASSMAVNTGELFF. DNA of the CDR3: TGTGCCAGTAGTATGGCAGTCAACACCGGGGAGCTGTTTTTT.

This chain links TRBV7-2 with TRBJ1-1; D remains ambiguous. This CDR3 has 14 residues. V was clipped by 6 bases and J by 0 bases, with 11 bases between them. CDR1 is SGHTA and CDR2 is FQGNSA in the germline V gene. The CDR3 sequence is CASSESWLNTEAFF. DNA for the CDR3: TGTGCCAGCAGTGAGTCGTGGTTGAACACTGAAGCTTTCTTT.

The V call is TRBV5-1, the J call TRBJ2-2; D gene ambiguous. Germline CDR1 and CDR2: SGHRS and YFSETQ. The CDR3 is 11 amino acids. Between the trimmed V and J ends, which lost 7 bases and 6 bases, there was a span of 7 bases. The CDR3 coding sequence is TGCGCCAGCGTAGACTCCGGGGAGCTGTTTTTT. Protein: CASVDSGELFF.

This chain uses TRBV4-1 with TRBJ1-4, with a weak D call TRBD1 (5 bases). The V end lost 1 base, the J end lost 5 bases, and 14 bases lay between the germline ends. From germline, CDR1 is MGHRA and CDR2 YSYEKL. The CDR3 has 16 amino acids. CDR3 amino acids: CASSQVRTRANEKLFF. The CDR3 DNA reads as TGCGCCAGCAGCCAAGTTCGAACCAGGGCGAATGAAAAACTGTTTTTT.

V is TRBV5-4 and J is TRBJ2-4; TRBD2 matches at 9 bases. From germline, CDR1 is SGHNT and CDR2 YYREEE (reference sequence). V dropped 4 bases and J dropped 1; count of bases not matched to a gene: 9. The CDR3 covers 17 residues. The CDR3 DNA reads as TGTGCCAGCAGCCCAGGGACTAGCCGTGGGGCCAAAAACATTCAGTACTTC. Amino acids: CASSPGTSRGAKNIQYF. Together with reference TRBV5-4 and TRBJ2-4, the CDR3 gives the full variable domain: ETGVTQSPTHLIKTRGQQVTLRCSSQSGHNTVSWYQQALGQGPQFIFQYYREEENGRGNFPPRFSGLQFPNYSSELNVNALELDDSALYLCASSPGTSRGAKNIQYFGAGTRLSVL.

The chain recombines TRBV2 with TRBJ2-2; 8 bases are shared with TRBD2. This CDR3 region has 14 residues. Unmatched junction bases numbered 5, after V lost 7 bases and J lost 4 bases. CDR1 SNHLY and CDR2 FYNNEI come from the germline V gene. The CDR3 loop is CASIGGEPTGELFF. DNA of the CDR3: TGTGCCAGCATCGGGGGGGAGCCCACCGGGGAGCTGTTTTTT.

The V and J genes are TRBV6-1 and TRBJ2-7, with 11 positions matching TRBD1. Trimming took 6 bases from V and 1 from J; bases not matched to a gene: 2. This CDR3 spans 14 amino acids. The germline CDR1 and CDR2 sequences are MNHNS and SASEGT. The chain's CDR3 is CASSGTGGSYEQYF. CDR3 DNA: TGTGCCAGCAGCGGGACAGGGGGATCCTACGAGCAGTACTTC.

The V call is TRBV2, the J call TRBJ1-2; TRBD1 aligns across 8 bases. Trimming cost V 2 bases and J 8 bases; bases outside gene matches: 7. Germline V lookup: CDR1 SNHLY, CDR2 FYNNEI. The CDR3 has 14 amino acids. CDR3 coding DNA: TGTGCCAGCAGTGAACTCTGGACAGGGAGAGGCTACACCTTC. Translated: CASSELWTGRGYTF.

The chain joins TRBV5-8 to TRBJ1-1; 7 bases match TRBD1. Germline V lookup: CDR1 SGHTS, CDR2 YDEGEE. The CDR3 runs 16 residues. J was trimmed by 0 bases and V by 4 bases; bases with no gene match: 9. The CDR3 sequence is CASSHPPTGMNTEAFF. The CDR3 nucleotides read TGTGCCAGCAGCCACCCCCCGACAGGGATGAACACTGAAGCTTTCTTT.

V and J are TRBV6-6 and TRBJ2-1; TRBD1 matches at 8 bases. CDR1 is MNHNY and CDR2 is SVGAGI in the germline V gene (reference sequence). This CDR3 spans 16 amino acids. The trim removed 5 bases at V and 5 bases at J, leaving 11 bases unmatched. The CDR3 DNA follows: TGTGCCAGCAGTGGGGAGGACAGGGAGGATAACAATGAGCAGTTCTTC. Its protein product is CASSGEDREDNNEQFF.

This clone was counted between two and nine times. The chain uses TRBV6-6 and TRBJ1-1; D ambiguous. Germline V lookup: CDR1 MNHNY, CDR2 SVGAGI (reference sequence). Trimming removed 2 bases from V and 4 bases from J, with 11 bases in between. The CDR3 sequence is 14 residues long. The DNA of the CDR3 is TGTGCCAGCAGTTACCCCGAGGTGAGCACTGAAGCTTTCTTT. Its translation is CASSYPEVSTEAFF.

The chain combines TRBV6-1 with TRBJ1-6, with TRBD1 as a possible D gene (6 bases). The V end lost 6 bases, the J end lost 6 bases, and 9 bases lay between the germline ends. Germline V CDR1 and CDR2: MNHNS, SASEGT. The CDR3 is made up of 13 amino acids. CDR3 nucleotide sequence: TGTGCCAGCAGGCTGGACAGTAATTCACCCCTCCACTTT. Amino acid sequence: CASRLDSNSPLHF.

The V gene is TRBV7-9, the J gene TRBJ1-4; 7 bases align to TRBD1. V was pared by 5 bases and J by 2 bases, with 2 bases of the junction left unmatched. This CDR3 has 14 residues. Per germline, CDR1 SEHNR and CDR2 FQNEAQ (reference sequence). This CDR3 is CASSRGQTNEKLFF. The CDR3 DNA reads as TGTGCCAGCAGCCGGGGACAGACTAATGAAAAACTGTTTTTT.

The chain has TRBV5-6 and TRBJ1-1; possibly TRBD1 for D (6 bases). Germline CDR1 SGHDT, CDR2 YYEEEE. Trimming cost V 0 bases and J 0 bases, with 9 bases left between them. The CDR3 runs 15 residues. The CDR3 loop is CASSLEWGLNTEAFF. In DNA form, the CDR3 reads TGTGCCAGCAGCTTGGAGTGGGGGCTGAACACTGAAGCTTTCTTT.

The gene calls are TRBV6-4 and TRBJ2-1, with a weak D call TRBD2 (5 bases). The CDR3 runs to 15 residues. The germline V and J ends were trimmed by 9 bases and 0 bases, with 15 bases remaining between them. Germline lookup yields CDR1 MRHNA and CDR2 SNTAGT. The CDR3 sequence: CARGQRVGSYNEQFF. DNA for the CDR3: TGTGCCAGGGGCCAGAGGGTCGGCTCCTACAATGAGCAGTTCTTC.

This clone was seen only a few times. DNA for the CDR3: TGTGCCAGCAGAAGGGGACAGGTCTCTTATGAGCAGTTCTTC. It codes for CASRRGQVSYEQFF. V usage is TRBV28 and J usage is TRBJ2-1; 8 nucleotides align to TRBD1. Germline CDR1 MDHEN, CDR2 SYDVKM. The CDR3 runs 14 residues. With V trimmed by 6 bases and J by 8 bases, 9 bases remained unmatched.

This chain uses TRBV27 with TRBJ2-7; weak D call: TRBD2 (5 bases). CDR3 length: 13 residues. Germline CDR1 is MNHEY and CDR2 is SMNVEV (reference sequence). V dropped 10 bases and J dropped 5 bases, with 18 bases sitting between them. CDR3 sequence: CATTDGKLHEQYF. CDR3 nucleotide sequence: TGTGCCACCACCGACGGGAAGCTGCACGAGCAGTACTTC.

CDR3 sequence reads: CASSSPDREEKLFF. As DNA, the CDR3 is TGCGCCAGCAGCAGTCCCGACAGGGAAGAAAAACTGTTTTTT. This sequence joins TRBV5-1 and TRBJ1-4; 7 positions agree with TRBD1. The CDR3 consists of 14 residues. The trim removed 4 bases at V and 8 bases at J, leaving 8 bases unmatched. Germline-derived CDR1 and CDR2 are SGHRS and YFSETQ.

V usage is TRBV21-1 and J usage is TRBJ1-1; the D call of TRBD1 is as the table states it, not checked on the DNA. TRBV21-1 counts as a pseudogene. The CDR3 is 16 amino acids. CDR3 in amino acids: CASSPTRQRRETEAFF. The CDR3 DNA sequence: TGTGCCAGCAGCCCTACCCGACAGAGAAGAGAGACTGAAGCTTTCTTT.